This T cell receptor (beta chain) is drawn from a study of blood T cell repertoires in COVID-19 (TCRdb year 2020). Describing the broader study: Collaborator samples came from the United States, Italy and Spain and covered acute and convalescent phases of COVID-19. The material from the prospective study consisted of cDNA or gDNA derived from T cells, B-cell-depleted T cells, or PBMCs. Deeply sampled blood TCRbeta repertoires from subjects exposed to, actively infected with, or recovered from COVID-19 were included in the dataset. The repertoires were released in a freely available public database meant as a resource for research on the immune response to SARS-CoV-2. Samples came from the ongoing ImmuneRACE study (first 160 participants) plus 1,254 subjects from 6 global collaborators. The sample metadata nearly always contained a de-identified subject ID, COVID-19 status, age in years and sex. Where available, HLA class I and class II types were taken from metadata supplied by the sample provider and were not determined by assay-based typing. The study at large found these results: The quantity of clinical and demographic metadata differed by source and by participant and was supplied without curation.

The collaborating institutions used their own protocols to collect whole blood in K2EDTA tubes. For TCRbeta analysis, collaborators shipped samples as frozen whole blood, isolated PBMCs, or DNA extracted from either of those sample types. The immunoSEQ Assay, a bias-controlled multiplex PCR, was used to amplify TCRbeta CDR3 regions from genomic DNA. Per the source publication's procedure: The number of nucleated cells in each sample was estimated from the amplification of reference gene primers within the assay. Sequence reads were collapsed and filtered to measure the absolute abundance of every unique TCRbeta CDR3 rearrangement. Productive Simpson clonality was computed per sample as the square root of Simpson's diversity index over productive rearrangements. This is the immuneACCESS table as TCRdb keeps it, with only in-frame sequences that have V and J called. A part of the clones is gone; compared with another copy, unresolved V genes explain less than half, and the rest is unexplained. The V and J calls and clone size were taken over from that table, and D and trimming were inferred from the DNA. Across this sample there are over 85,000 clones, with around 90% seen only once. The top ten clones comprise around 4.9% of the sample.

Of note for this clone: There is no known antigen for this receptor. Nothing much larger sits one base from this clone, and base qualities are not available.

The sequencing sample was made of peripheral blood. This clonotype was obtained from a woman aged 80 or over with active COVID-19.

The CDR3 sequence is CASSLQAATNEKLFF. The nucleotides read TGTGCCAGCAGCTTACAGGCTGCAACTAATGAAAAACTGTTTTTT. The rearranged segments are TRBV7-9 and TRBJ1-4, with no confidently assigned D gene. From the cysteine through the phenylalanine, the CDR3 covers 15 amino acids. CDR3 DNA is the only sequence kept; it has 45 bases, read in frame from the first base. V is clipped by 2 bases and J by 0 bases, and the sequence between their germline boundaries is 7 bases long. CDR1 SEHNR and CDR2 FQNEAQ are derived from the germline V gene (reference sequence).